Shown below are 27 T cell receptor beta chains from a single sample sequenced in a study of OX40 agonist ivuxolimab in advanced cancers. Libraries were prepared by immunoSEQ multiplex PCR; TCRdb keeps only in-frame clonotypes and omits some of them. The table includes some 67,000 clones, over 70% detected once. This sample comprised CD4+ or CD8+ T cells sorted from blood, obtained in a trial of the OX40 agonist ivuxolimab. These receptors were obtained from an adult with an advanced solid tumor such as melanoma, head and neck, liver or kidney cancer.

The gene calls are TRBV15 and TRBJ2-3; the D gene is possibly TRBD1 (6 bases). Looked up from germline, CDR1 is LNHNV and CDR2 is YYDKDF (reference sequence). The ends were cut back, 5 bases at V and 6 bases at J, with 15 bases in the middle. The CDR3 runs 14 residues. The CDR3 sequence is CATSAMGATDTQYF. DNA of the CDR3: TGTGCCACCAGCGCGATGGGGGCGACGGATACGCAGTATTTT.

This chain uses TRBV28 with TRBJ2-1; 12 bases match TRBD2. CDR1 is MDHEN and CDR2 is SYDVKM in the germline V gene. The CDR3 is made up of 13 amino acids. The junction had 5 bases not matched to a gene; V was cut back by 9 bases and J by 8 bases. The CDR3 sequence is CASGASGGDEQFF. CDR3 coding DNA: TGTGCCAGTGGGGCTAGCGGGGGGGATGAGCAGTTCTTC.

The V call is TRBV7-9, the J call TRBJ2-3; D gene unclear. The germline V and J ends were trimmed by 5 bases and 6 bases, with 15 bases remaining between them. Germline CDR1 SEHNR, CDR2 FQNEAQ (reference sequence). The CDR3 has 14 residues. CDR3 bases: TGTGCCAGCAGCCAAGCGCAAGGCGCGGATACGCAGTATTTT. It translates to CASSQAQGADTQYF.

V and J are TRBV7-8 and TRBJ2-5, with a weak D call TRBD1 (6 bases). The V gene lost 7 bases and the J gene lost 0 bases, with 9 bases spanning the gap. Germline V gene lookup returns CDR1 SGHVS and CDR2 FQNEAQ. The CDR3 sequence is 13 residues long. CDR3 region: CASKRDNQETQYF. CDR3 DNA sequence: TGTGCCAGCAAAAGGGACAACCAAGAGACCCAGTACTTC.

This clone was picked up one time. This chain joins TRBV2 and TRBJ1-4; 7 bases line up with TRBD1. Germline CDR1 is SNHLY and CDR2 is FYNNEI. The CDR3 length is 13 residues. The ends lost 6 bases at V and 4 bases at J; junction bases unmatched: 2. The CDR3 sequence is CASRGQLNEKLFF. The CDR3 region has the DNA TGTGCCAGCAGGGGACAGCTTAATGAAAAACTGTTTTTT.

The chain combines TRBV2 with TRBJ2-2; TRBD1 is a possible D gene (6 bases). Germline CDR1 and CDR2: SNHLY and FYNNEI. The CDR3 runs to 15 residues. V was clipped by 6 bases and J by 4 bases, with 15 bases between them. The CDR3 sequence is CASRRTGLGTGELFF. CDR3 bases: TGTGCCAGCAGACGAACAGGGTTGGGCACCGGGGAGCTGTTTTTT. The full variable domain, rest sourced from reference TRBV2 and TRBJ2-2, is EPEVTQTPSHQVTQMGQEVILRCVPISNHLYFYWYRQILGQKVEFLVSFYNNEISEKSEIFDDQFSVERPDGSNFTLKIRSTKLEDSAMYFCASRRTGLGTGELFFGEGSRLTVL.

The chain uses TRBV18 and TRBJ2-5; tentatively, D is TRBD1 (7 bases). V lost 3 bases and J 4 bases, leaving 12 bases between the germline ends. The CDR3 contains 14 residues. CDR1 and CDR2 (germline): KGHSH, LQKENI. DNA for the CDR3: TGTGCCAGCTCACCTAACAGGGGACTAGAGACCCAGTACTTC. This codes for CASSPNRGLETQYF.

The rearrangement uses TRBV10-3 and TRBJ1-1; 7 nucleotides agree with TRBD1. CDR1 is ENHRY, CDR2 SYGVKD, per germline. The CDR3 length is 16 residues. With 0 bases clipped from V and 3 bases from J, the junction kept 7 bases outside the gene matches. The CDR3 sequence: CAISESEDRWDTEAFF. In nucleotides, the CDR3 is TGTGCCATCAGTGAGTCCGAGGACAGGTGGGACACTGAAGCTTTCTTT.

This chain joins TRBV28 and TRBJ2-5; TRBD1 aligns across 12 bases. The ends lost 7 bases at V and 5 bases at J; junction bases unmatched: 14. The CDR3 is 17 residues long. Looked up from germline, CDR1 is MDHEN and CDR2 is SYDVKM. DNA of the CDR3: TGTGCCAGCACATATCCCGCCGGGACAGGGGGCGGGGAGACCCAGTACTTC. Translated: CASTYPAGTGGGETQYF. The full variable domain, completed using reference TRBV28 and TRBJ2-5, is DVKVTQSSRYLVKRTGEKVFLECVQDMDHENMFWYRQDPGLGLRLIYFSYDVKMKEKGDIPEGYSVSREKKERFSLILESASTNQTSMYLCASTYPAGTGGGETQYFGPGTRLLVL.

The table lists this clone with a count of one. CDR3 region: CSARIDYEQYF. For the CDR3, the DNA is TGCAGTGCTAGAATAGATTACGAGCAGTACTTC. The V call is TRBV20-1, the J call TRBJ2-7; no firm D call. The CDR3 contains 11 residues. Trimming pared 2 bases from V and 4 bases from J, leaving 6 bases between. Germline V CDR1 and CDR2: DFQATT, SNEGSKA (reference sequence).

The V and J genes are TRBV2 and TRBJ1-2; D is unresolved. CDR3 length equals 15 residues. CDR1 is SNHLY and CDR2 is FYNNEI in the germline V gene. Trimming pared 3 bases from V and 7 bases from J, leaving 18 bases between. The CDR3: CASSDVRFASIGYTF. The CDR3 nucleotides read TGTGCCAGCAGTGACGTTAGATTCGCCTCAATTGGCTACACCTTC.

The rearrangement uses TRBV9 and TRBJ2-5; TRBD1 might be the D (6 bases). Trimming cost V 1 base and J 0 bases, with 19 bases left between them. The CDR3 has 18 amino acids. CDR1 and CDR2 from the germline V gene are SGDLS and YYNGEE. The DNA of the CDR3 is TGTGCCAGCAGCGTACGGCAGGGGTTTCTTCCGTACCAAGAGACCCAGTACTTC. This sequence encodes CASSVRQGFLPYQETQYF.

This clone is medium-sized. The chain employs TRBV6-5 and TRBJ2-7; maybe TRBD1 (6 bases). Germline CDR1 is MNHEY and CDR2 is SVGAGI. CDR3 length: 13 amino acids. V gave up 6 bases and J gave up 9 bases, with 18 bases separating them. The CDR3 bases are TGTGCCAGCAGCCCGGAGAGCAGGGGTCCGCAGTACGTC. Amino acid sequence: CASSPESRGPQYV.

The chain employs TRBV21-1 and TRBJ1-2. TRBV21-1 is a pseudogene. The CDR3 extends over 15 amino acids. CDR3 DNA: TGTGCCAGCAGCAAATTTCAAGCAGTCCCTAGAGGCTACACCTTC. It is translated as CASSKFQAVPRGYTF.

J is TRBJ1-2 and V is TRBV9; tentative D call: TRBD1 (5 bases). Germline CDR1 is SGDLS and CDR2 is YYNGEE. V lost 2 bases and J lost 1, with 15 bases in between. This CDR3 has 16 amino acids. For the CDR3, the DNA is TGTGCCAGCAGCGTCGGCCTGGACACCCTTAACTATGGCTACACCTTC. Its protein is CASSVGLDTLNYGYTF.

This clone was recorded once. The chain joins TRBV5-5 to TRBJ2-3; D call uncertain. Germline assignment: CDR1 SGHKS and CDR2 YYEKEE (reference sequence). This CDR3 comprises 14 residues. The V gene lost 0 bases and the J gene lost 0 bases, with 5 bases spanning the gap. This chain's CDR3 is CASSLVSSTDTQYF. The CDR3 coding sequence is TGTGCCAGCAGCTTGGTCTCTAGCACAGATACGCAGTATTTT.

The V call is TRBV6-1, the J call TRBJ1-4; 9 bases are a match to TRBD1. Losses at the gene ends were 6 bases for V and 8 bases for J; bases not matched to a gene: 7. The CDR3 has 14 residues. Germline V gene sequence: CDR1 MNHNS, CDR2 SASEGT. The CDR3 region has the DNA TGTGCCAGCAGCCGACAGGGGGTTAAAGAAAAACTGTTTTTT. Residues: CASSRQGVKEKLFF.

This sequence joins TRBV30 and TRBJ1-5; no clear D. The V end was cut by 0 bases, the J end by 4 bases, with 7 bases between. The germline gives CDR1 GTSNPN, CDR2 SVGIG (reference sequence). CDR3 size: 13 residues. CDR3 coding DNA: TGTGCCTGGAGTGTCAGGTCTAATCAGCCCCAGCATTTT. It encodes CAWSVRSNQPQHF.

The chain joins TRBV2 to TRBJ1-1; D gene uncertain. The germline V gene has CDR1 SNHLY and CDR2 FYNNEI. The CDR3 is made up of 13 amino acids. V lost 0 bases and J lost 3, with 5 bases in between. CDR3 in DNA: TGTGCCAGCAGTGAAGCGCAAGACACTGAAGCTTTCTTT. This sequence encodes CASSEAQDTEAFF.

To note about this clone: At the DNA level, this CDR3 is encoded by other sequences in the same sample as well. This rearrangement joins TRBV7-2 to TRBJ2-5, with TRBD2 identical over 7 bases. This CDR3 region has 14 residues. CDR1 is SGHTA, CDR2 FQGNSA, per germline. J lost 4 bases, V lost 0 bases, and 2 bases had no gene match. In DNA form, the CDR3 reads TGTGCCAGCAGCTTAGCAGGGAGGGGAGAGACCCAGTACTTC. Translated, it gives CASSLAGRGETQYF.

The genes are TRBV11-2 and TRBJ2-7, with D unclear. Trimming removed 2 bases at V and 9 bases at J, with 8 bases between. Germline CDR1 and CDR2: SGHAT and FQNNGV. The CDR3 length is 11 residues. CDR3 coding DNA: TGTGCCAGCAGCTTACGGACGAGGCAGTACGTC. It translates to CASSLRTRQYV.

This clone appeared a single time. This chain joins TRBV5-1 and TRBJ1-2, with a possible D match to TRBD1 (6 bases). The CDR3 length is 13 residues. Trimming cost V 4 bases and J 10 bases, with 17 bases left between them. Germline lookup yields CDR1 SGHRS and CDR2 YFSETQ. CDR3 DNA: TGCGCCAGCAGCCGAGGGGGGCAGGGTGACTACACCTTC. It codes for CASSRGGQGDYTF.

There are a few counts of this clone. The chain couples TRBV6-5 to TRBJ2-4, with D hard to call. Deletions cut 1 base from V and 1 base from J, with 11 bases between. The CDR3 length is 16 residues. The germline gives CDR1 MNHEY, CDR2 SVGAGI. The CDR3 loop reads CASSYYAKGAKNIQYF. The DNA for the CDR3 is TGTGCCAGCAGTTACTATGCGAAAGGGGCCAAAAACATTCAGTACTTC.

The chain carries TRBV9 and TRBJ1-3; perhaps TRBD1 as D (6 bases). The germline CDR1 and CDR2 sequences are SGDLS and YYNGEE. Trimming took 0 bases from V and 4 from J, leaving 8 bases between them. This CDR3 has 14 residues. Written as DNA, the CDR3 is TGTGCCAGCAGCGTAGAGGGGGTCGGAAACACCATATATTTT. It specifies CASSVEGVGNTIYF.

This clone was detected only a few times. The chain recombines TRBV6-4 with TRBJ1-6, with D uncertain. The CDR3 spans 13 residues. CDR1 and CDR2 (germline): MRHNA, SNTAGT. V lost 6 bases to trimming and J lost 10 bases, with 13 bases between them. CDR3 sequence reads: CASSTTEGSPLHF. The CDR3 nucleotides read TGTGCCAGCAGCACAACGGAGGGCTCACCCCTCCACTTT.

With respect to this clone: One junction end does not reproduce the germline sequence, and a read error may be involved. The J gene is TRBJ2-2, the V gene TRBV10-1; 10 bases line up with TRBD1. The length of the CDR3 is 17 residues. Germline V gene sequence: CDR1 WNHNN, CDR2 SYGVQD (reference sequence). CDR3 nucleotides: TGCGCCAGCAGTGAGGCCCCGGGACAGGGGAACGCCGGGGAGCTGTTTTTT. Its protein product is CASSEAPGQGNAGELFF.

The genes are TRBV6-5 and TRBJ1-6; D unclear. Germline loops: CDR1 MNHEY, CDR2 SVGAGI. The CDR3 runs 14 residues. V lost 1 base to trimming and J lost 8 bases, with 9 bases between them. The chain's CDR3 is CASSYYEGYSPLHF. As DNA, the CDR3 is TGTGCCAGCAGTTACTATGAGGGTTATTCACCCCTCCACTTT.